This T cell receptor (beta chain) was captured in a study of blood T cell repertoires in COVID-19. The CDR3 consists of 11 residues. Deletions cut 3 bases from V and 8 bases from J, with 7 bases between. Germline V CDR1 and CDR2: LGHDT, YNNKEL (reference sequence). In this sample, this clone turned up a few times. Here immunoSEQ multiplex PCR was the method, and the copy in TCRdb shows in-frame clones only, minus some. This sample has approximately 31,000 clones, with more than 85% found just once. The V and J genes are TRBV3-1 (or the pseudogene TRBV3-2) and TRBJ1-1; D remains ambiguous. This TCR came from a male donor with active COVID-19. Sequencing used peripheral blood. The CDR3 DNA reads TGTGCCAGCAGCCATCAAGCGGAAGCTTTCTTT. It yields the protein CASSHQAEAFF.